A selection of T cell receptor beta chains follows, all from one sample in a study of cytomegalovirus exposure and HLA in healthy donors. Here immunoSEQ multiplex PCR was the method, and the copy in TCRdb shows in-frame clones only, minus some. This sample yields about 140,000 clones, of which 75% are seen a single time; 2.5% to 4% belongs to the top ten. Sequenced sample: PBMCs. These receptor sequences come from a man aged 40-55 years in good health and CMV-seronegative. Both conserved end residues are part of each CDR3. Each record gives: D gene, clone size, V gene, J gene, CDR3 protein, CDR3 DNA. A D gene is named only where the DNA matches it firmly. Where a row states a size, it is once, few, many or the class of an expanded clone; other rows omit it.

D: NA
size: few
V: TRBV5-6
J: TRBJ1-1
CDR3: CASSLATGNTEAFF
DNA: TGTGCCAGCAGCTTGGCCACGGGGAACACTGAAGCTTTCTTT

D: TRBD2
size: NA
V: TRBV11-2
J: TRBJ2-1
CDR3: CASRGLAGGLNEQFF
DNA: TGTGCCAGCAGGGGACTAGCGGGGGGTCTCAATGAGCAGTTCTTC

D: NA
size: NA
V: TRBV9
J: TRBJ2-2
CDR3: CASSVRPGEGFRGTGELFF
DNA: TGTGCCAGCAGCGTACGTCCGGGGGAAGGATTTAGGGGCACCGGGGAGCTGTTTTTT

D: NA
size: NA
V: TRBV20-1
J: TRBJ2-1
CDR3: CSGRGNEQFF
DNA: TGCAGTGGGCGCGGGAATGAGCAGTTCTTC

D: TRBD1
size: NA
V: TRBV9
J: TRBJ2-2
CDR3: CASRRDRVAGELFF
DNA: TGTGCCAGCAGACGGGACAGGGTGGCCGGGGAGCTGTTTTTT

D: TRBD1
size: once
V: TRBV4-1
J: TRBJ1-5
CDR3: CASSLVPGGRGDQPQHF
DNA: TGCGCCAGCAGCTTAGTGCCTGGGGGCAGGGGGGATCAGCCCCAGCATTTT

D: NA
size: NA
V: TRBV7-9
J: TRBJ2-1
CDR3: CASSLGEEGEQFF
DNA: TGTGCCAGCAGCTTAGGGGAGGAGGGTGAGCAGTTCTTC

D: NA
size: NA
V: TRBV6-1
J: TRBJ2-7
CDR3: CATTAGGDLLEQYF
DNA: TGTGCCACCACCGCCGGCGGGGACCTCCTGGAGCAGTACTTC

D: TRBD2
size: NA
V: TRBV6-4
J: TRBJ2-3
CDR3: CASSEETSGTDTQYF
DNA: TGTGCCAGCAGTGAAGAAACTAGCGGCACAGATACGCAGTATTTT

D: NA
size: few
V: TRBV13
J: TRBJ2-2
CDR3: CASSRRQTYTGELFF
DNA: TGTGCCAGCAGCCGCCGACAAACATACACCGGGGAGCTGTTTTTT

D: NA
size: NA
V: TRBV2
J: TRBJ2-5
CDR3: CASSVMQAETQYF
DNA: TGTGCCAGCAGTGTTATGCAGGCCGAGACCCAGTACTTC

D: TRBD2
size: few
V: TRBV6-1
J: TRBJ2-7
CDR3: CASSGGGLAGGLWFSYEQYF
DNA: TGTGCCAGCAGTGGGGGAGGACTAGCGGGGGGCCTGTGGTTCTCCTACGAGCAGTACTTC

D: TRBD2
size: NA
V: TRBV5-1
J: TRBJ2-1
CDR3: CASSLWLAGANEQFF
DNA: TGCGCCAGCAGCTTGTGGCTAGCGGGGGCAAATGAGCAGTTCTTC

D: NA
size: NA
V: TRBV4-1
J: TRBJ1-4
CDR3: CASSQTGTSNEKLFF
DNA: TGCGCCAGCAGCCAAACCGGGACAAGTAATGAAAAACTGTTTTTT

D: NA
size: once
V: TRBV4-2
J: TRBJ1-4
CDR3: CASSQEAMAGRKLFF
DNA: TGTGCCAGCAGCCAAGAGGCAATGGCGGGGAGAAAACTGTTTTTT

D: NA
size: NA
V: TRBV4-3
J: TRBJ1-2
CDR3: CASSQRTAANYGYTF
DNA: TGCGCCAGCAGCCAACGGACAGCTGCTAACTATGGCTACACCTTC

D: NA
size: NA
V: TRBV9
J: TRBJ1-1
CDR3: CASSYTGWTEAFF
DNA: TGTGCCAGCAGCTATACAGGGTGGACTGAAGCTTTCTTT

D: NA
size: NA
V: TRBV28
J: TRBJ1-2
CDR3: CASSLLRTTYGYTF
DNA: TGTGCCAGCAGTTTATTGCGGACAACCTATGGCTACACCTTC

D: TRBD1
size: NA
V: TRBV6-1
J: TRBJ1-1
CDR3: CASSWDRGNTEAFF
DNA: TGTGCCAGCAGTTGGGACAGAGGGAACACTGAAGCTTTCTTT

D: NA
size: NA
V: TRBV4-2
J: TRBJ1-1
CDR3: CASSRGAGMNTEAFF
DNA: TGTGCCAGCAGCCGAGGGGCGGGGATGAACACTGAAGCTTTCTTT

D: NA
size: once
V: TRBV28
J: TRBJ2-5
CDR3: CASSRHRETQYF
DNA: TGTGCCAGCAGTCGACACAGGGAGACCCAGTACTTC

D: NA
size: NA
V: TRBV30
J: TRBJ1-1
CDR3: CAWSPGWNTEAFF
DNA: TGTGCCTGGAGCCCGGGGTGGAACACTGAAGCTTTCTTT

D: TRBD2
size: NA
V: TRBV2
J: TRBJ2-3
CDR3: CASRDGLAVIADTQYF
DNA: TGTGCCAGCAGGGACGGACTAGCGGTAATCGCAGATACGCAGTATTTT

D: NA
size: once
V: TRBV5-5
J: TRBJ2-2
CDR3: CASSLLGGTGELFF
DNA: TGTGCCAGCAGCTTGTTAGGGGGAACCGGGGAGCTGTTTTTT

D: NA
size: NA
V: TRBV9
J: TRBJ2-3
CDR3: CASSVQEVSDTQYF
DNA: TGCGCCAGCAGCGTCCAGGAGGTATCCGATACGCAGTATTTT

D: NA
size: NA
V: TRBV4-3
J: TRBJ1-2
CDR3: CASSQDLPGNYGYTF
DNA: TGCGCCAGCAGCCAAGATCTTCCAGGAAACTATGGCTACACCTTC